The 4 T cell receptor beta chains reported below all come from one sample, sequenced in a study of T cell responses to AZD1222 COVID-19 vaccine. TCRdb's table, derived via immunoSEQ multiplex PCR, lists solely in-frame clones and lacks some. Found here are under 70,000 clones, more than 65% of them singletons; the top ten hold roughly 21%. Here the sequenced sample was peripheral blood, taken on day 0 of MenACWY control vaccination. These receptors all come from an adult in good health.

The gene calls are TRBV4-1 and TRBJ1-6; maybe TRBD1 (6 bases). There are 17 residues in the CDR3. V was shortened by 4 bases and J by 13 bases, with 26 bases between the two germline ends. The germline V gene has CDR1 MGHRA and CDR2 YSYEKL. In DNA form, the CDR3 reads TGCGCCAGCAGCCCGACTTCGGGGGGCGGTCTGATGGGCCCCCTCCACTTT. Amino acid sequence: CASSPTSGGGLMGPLHF.

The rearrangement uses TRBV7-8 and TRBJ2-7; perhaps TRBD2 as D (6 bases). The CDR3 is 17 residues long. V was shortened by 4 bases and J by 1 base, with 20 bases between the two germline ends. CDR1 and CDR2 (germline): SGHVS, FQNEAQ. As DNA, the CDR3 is TGTGCCAGCAGCTCCCTAGGGGCGGGGCCCTTTTCCTACGAGCAGTACTTC. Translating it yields CASSSLGAGPFSYEQYF. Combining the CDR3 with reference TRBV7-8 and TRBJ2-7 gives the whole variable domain GAGVSQSPRYKVAKRGQDVALRCDPISGHVSLFWYQQALGQGPEFLTYFQNEAQLDKSGLPSDRFFAERPEGSVSTLKIQRTQQEDSAVYLCASSSLGAGPFSYEQYFGPGTRLTVT.

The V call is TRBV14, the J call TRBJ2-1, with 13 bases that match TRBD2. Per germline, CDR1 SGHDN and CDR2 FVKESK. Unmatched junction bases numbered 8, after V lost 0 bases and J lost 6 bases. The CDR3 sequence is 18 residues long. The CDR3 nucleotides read TGTGCCAGCAGCCAAGAGGGGACTAGCGGGACACTTACCAATGAGCAGTTCTTC. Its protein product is CASSQEGTSGTLTNEQFF.

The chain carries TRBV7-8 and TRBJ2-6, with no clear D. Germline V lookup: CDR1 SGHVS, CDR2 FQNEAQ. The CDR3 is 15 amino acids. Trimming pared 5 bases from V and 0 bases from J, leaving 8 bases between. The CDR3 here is CASSLWFSGANVLTF. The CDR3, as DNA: TGTGCCAGCAGCCTATGGTTCTCTGGGGCCAACGTCCTGACTTTC.